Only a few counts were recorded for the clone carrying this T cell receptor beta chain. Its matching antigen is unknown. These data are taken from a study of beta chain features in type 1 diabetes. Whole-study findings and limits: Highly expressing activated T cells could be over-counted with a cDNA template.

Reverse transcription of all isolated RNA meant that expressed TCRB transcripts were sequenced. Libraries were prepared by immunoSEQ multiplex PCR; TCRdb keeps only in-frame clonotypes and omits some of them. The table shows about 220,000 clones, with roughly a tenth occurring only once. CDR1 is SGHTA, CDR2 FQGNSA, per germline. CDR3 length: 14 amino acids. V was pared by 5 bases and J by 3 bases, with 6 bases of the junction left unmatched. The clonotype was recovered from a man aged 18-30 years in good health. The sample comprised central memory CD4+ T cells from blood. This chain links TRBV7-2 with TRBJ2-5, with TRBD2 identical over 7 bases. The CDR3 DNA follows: TGTGCCAGCAGCCTGGGACTATCTGAAGAGACCCAGTACTTC. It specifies CASSLGLSEETQYF.